Sequencing of this TCR beta chain was carried out in a study of cytomegalovirus exposure and HLA in healthy donors. The PCR made use of 60 Vbeta and 13 Jbeta primers. Only in-frame clones appear in the TCRdb table, and some are missing; sequencing was by immunoSEQ multiplex PCR. The profile shows approximately 240,000 clones, just under 85% of them singletons. The material sequenced was PBMCs. This TCR derives from a woman in her forties in good health and CMV-seronegative.

The CDR3 coding sequence is TGTGCCTGGGACAGCAATAATTCACCCCTCCACTTT. Translating gives CAWDSNNSPLHF. The chain links TRBV30 to TRBJ1-6; tentatively, D is TRBD1 (5 bases). Trimming cost V 5 bases and J 5 bases, with 7 bases left between them. Germline CDR1 is GTSNPN and CDR2 is SVGIG (reference sequence). The CDR3 is 12 residues long.